This passage covers 25 T cell receptor beta chains from one sample sequenced in a study of blood T cell repertoires in COVID-19. Clones were read by immunoSEQ multiplex PCR, and TCRdb kept only the in-frame ones, dropping some. The repertoire has 75,000 to 90,000 clones, roughly 80% of them found once; the top ten carry 4.5% to 5.5%. Material: peripheral blood. The receptors here all came from a woman aged 70 to 79 with acute or convalescent COVID-19.

This chain connects TRBV6-6 to TRBJ2-2; D is ambiguous. The germline gives CDR1 MNHNY, CDR2 SVGAGI (reference sequence). The CDR3 covers 13 residues. Trimming pared 10 bases from V and 5 bases from J, leaving 14 bases between. The DNA for the CDR3 is TGTGCCACCCAACTCTCCCGAACCGGGGAGCTGTTTTTT. Protein: CATQLSRTGELFF.

The rearrangement links TRBV2 to TRBJ2-7, with TRBD1 matching 9 bases. CDR3 size: 14 residues. Germline lookup yields CDR1 SNHLY and CDR2 FYNNEI. V lost 11 bases, J lost 1 base, and 9 bases stayed unmatched. CDR3 sequence reads: CAGVGTGPSYEQYF. For the CDR3, the DNA is TGTGCCGGAGTTGGGACAGGGCCTTCCTACGAGCAGTACTTC.

This clone occurred many times. The chain joins TRBV6-2 or TRBV6-3 to TRBJ2-7, with 10 bases that match TRBD2. Germline V CDR1 and CDR2: MNHEY, SVGEGT. The trim removed 5 bases at V and 2 bases at J, leaving 3 bases unmatched. The CDR3 covers 14 residues. As DNA, the CDR3 is TGTGCCAGCAGTATACTAGCGGGGCCCTACGAGCAGTACTTC. This gives the protein CASSILAGPYEQYF.

V is TRBV7-6 and J is TRBJ2-1, with a tentative D call TRBD2 (6 bases). Germline values: CDR1 SGHVS, CDR2 FNYEAQ. This CDR3 has 15 residues. The ends were cut back, 5 bases at V and 2 bases at J, with 13 bases in the middle. The CDR3 loop reads CASSLGGLPYNEQFF. As DNA, the CDR3 is TGTGCCAGCAGCCTGGGGGGTCTCCCCTACAATGAGCAGTTCTTC.

The V call is TRBV4-3, the J call TRBJ2-2; 11 bases are a match to TRBD1. CDR3 length equals 17 residues. V lost 4 bases to trimming and J lost 5 bases; unmatched junction nucleotides: 9. Germline assignment: CDR1 LGHNA and CDR2 YSLEER. The CDR3 sequence is CASSLGQGAFGTGELFF. The CDR3 nucleotides are TGCGCCAGCAGCCTAGGACAGGGGGCTTTCGGGACCGGGGAGCTGTTTTTT.

The CDR3 sequence: CASSQFFNRAGKNIQYF. The CDR3 nucleotides read TGCGCCAGCAGCCAATTTTTTAACAGGGCGGGCAAAAACATTCAGTACTTC. The rearrangement links TRBV4-3 to TRBJ2-4; perhaps TRBD1 as D (6 bases). Germline-derived CDR1 and CDR2 are LGHNA and YSLEER. V was shortened by 2 bases and J by 3 bases, with 17 bases between the two germline ends. CDR3 length: 17 amino acids.

V is TRBV9 and J is TRBJ1-1; TRBD1 matches at 10 bases. Looked up from germline, CDR1 is SGDLS and CDR2 is YYNGEE. Unmatched junction bases numbered 6, after V lost 4 bases and J lost 6 bases. CDR3 size: 14 residues. CDR3: CASSPSGTGAEAFF. The CDR3 DNA reads as TGTGCCAGCAGCCCCAGCGGGACAGGGGCTGAAGCTTTCTTT.

V usage is TRBV18 and J usage is TRBJ2-5; 9 nucleotides align to TRBD1. Germline V gene sequence: CDR1 KGHSH, CDR2 LQKENI. The CDR3 contains 15 residues. V was pared by 2 bases and J by 5 bases, with 6 bases of the junction left unmatched. Here the CDR3 reads CASSPGQGSRETQYF. As DNA, the CDR3 is TGTGCCAGCTCACCAGGACAGGGGTCCCGTGAGACCCAGTACTTC.

V gene TRBV7-9 combines with J gene TRBJ2-7, with D possibly TRBD2 on 6 matching bases. The V end lost 6 bases, the J end lost 3 bases, and 21 bases lay between the germline ends. This CDR3 has 16 amino acids. Germline V CDR1 and CDR2: SEHNR, FQNEAQ (reference sequence). The DNA of the CDR3 is TGTGCCAGCAGAAGTCCCGGGGGATCGGGGTACTACGAGCAGTACTTC. It encodes CASRSPGGSGYYEQYF.

The chain uses TRBV29-1 and TRBJ1-1; D is perhaps TRBD1 (5 bases). This CDR3 region has 11 residues. The V gene lost 6 bases and the J gene lost 3 bases, with 8 bases spanning the gap. Germline CDR1 SQVTM, CDR2 ANQGSEA. This CDR3 is CSVGRDTEAFF. The DNA of the CDR3 is TGCAGCGTAGGCAGGGACACTGAAGCTTTCTTT.

The chain is built from TRBV3-1 (or the pseudogene TRBV3-2) and TRBJ2-7, with D possibly being TRBD2 (7 bases). Germline V CDR1 and CDR2: LGHDT, YNNKEL (reference sequence). CDR3 length: 18 residues. The V gene lost 0 bases and the J gene lost 6 bases, with 24 bases spanning the gap. The chain's CDR3 is CASSQERDGGGDASEQYF. The CDR3 DNA reads TGTGCCAGCAGCCAAGAGAGGGATGGAGGGGGGGACGCTAGCGAGCAGTACTTC.

This clone was recorded a few times. The chain joins TRBV5-6 to TRBJ1-5; the D gene is possibly TRBD1 (5 bases). Germline assignment: CDR1 SGHDT and CDR2 YYEEEE. V was shortened by 1 base and J by 10 bases, with 21 bases between the two germline ends. There are 16 residues in the CDR3. In nucleotides, the CDR3 is TGTGCCAGCAGCTTGCGGGGGTATGAGGGTAATGGACCCCAGCATTTT. Its protein product is CASSLRGYEGNGPQHF.

This chain uses TRBV5-6 with TRBJ1-5; 10 nucleotides line up with TRBD1. J gave up 7 bases and V 3 bases, and 7 bases lay outside the gene matches. CDR1 is SGHDT and CDR2 is YYEEEE in the germline V gene. The CDR3 totals 15 residues. CDR3 DNA sequence: TGTGCCAGCAGCTCGACAGGGGGCGCGGGGCAGCCCCAGCATTTT. Its translation: CASSSTGGAGQPQHF.

The V gene is TRBV11-1, the J gene TRBJ2-2; TRBD1 is a possible D gene (5 bases). The CDR3 runs to 16 residues. CDR1 SGHAT and CDR2 FQDESV come from the germline V gene (reference sequence). Trimming cost V 4 bases and J 0 bases, with 12 bases left between them. The CDR3 sequence is CASSSGWKPNTGELFF. CDR3 coding DNA: TGTGCCAGCAGCTCAGGGTGGAAGCCGAACACCGGGGAGCTGTTTTTT.

This rearrangement joins TRBV6-2 or TRBV6-3 to TRBJ2-4; 14 bases fit TRBD2. The junction had 9 bases not matched to a gene; V was cut back by 6 bases and J by 8 bases. Germline CDR1 and CDR2: MNHEY and SVGEGT. The length of the CDR3 is 16 residues. CDR3 in amino acids: CASSLKRTSGGYIQYF. CDR3 nucleotides: TGTGCCAGCAGCCTCAAACGGACTAGCGGGGGGTACATTCAGTACTTC.

This rearrangement joins TRBV11-3 to TRBJ2-3; 16 bases fit TRBD2. Germline CDR1 and CDR2: SGHNT and YENEEA. Trimming took 1 base from V and 10 from J; bases not matched to a gene: 11. The CDR3 loop spans 18 amino acids. CDR3 loop: CASSLAKGLAGGQRAQYF. Written as DNA, the CDR3 is TGTGCCAGCAGCTTAGCCAAGGGACTAGCGGGGGGGCAGAGGGCGCAGTATTTT.

This chain joins TRBV18 and TRBJ1-2; D uncertain. CDR3 length: 14 amino acids. Germline-derived CDR1 and CDR2 are KGHSH and LQKENI. Trimming cost V 5 bases and J 7 bases, with 17 bases left between them. This CDR3 is CASSNLTRSFGYTF. For the CDR3, the DNA is TGTGCCAGCTCAAACCTGACAAGGTCCTTTGGCTACACCTTC. Looking up the rest from reference TRBV18 and TRBJ1-2 gives the full variable domain: NAGVMQNPRHLVRRRGQEARLRCSPMKGHSHVYWYRQLPEEGLKFMVYLQKENIIDESGMPKERFSAEFPKEGPSILRIQQVVRGDSAAYFCASSNLTRSFGYTFGSGTRLTVV.

This clone was recorded a few times. The chain employs TRBV4-2 and TRBJ1-2; possible D gene TRBD1, 6 bases. The germline gives CDR1 LGHNA, CDR2 YNFKEQ. The CDR3 loop spans 14 amino acids. V shed 4 bases and J shed 1 base, with 10 bases lying between them. The chain's CDR3 is CASSPNRVNYGYTF. DNA of the CDR3: TGTGCCAGCAGCCCAAACAGGGTTAACTATGGCTACACCTTC.

The rearrangement uses TRBV2 and TRBJ2-7; 10 positions agree with TRBD1. The V segment lost 6 bases and the J segment 0 bases; nucleotides outside the gene matches: 5. The germline gives CDR1 SNHLY, CDR2 FYNNEI. This CDR3 has 15 amino acids. The CDR3 nucleotides read TGTGCCAGCAGGGGACAGGGGTTGAGCTCCTACGAGCAGTACTTC. As protein: CASRGQGLSSYEQYF.

The chain recombines TRBV7-9 with TRBJ2-1, with D maybe TRBD1 (6 bases). Between the trimmed V and J ends, which lost 9 bases and 9 bases, there was a span of 18 bases. The CDR3 loop spans 13 amino acids. Germline CDR1 reads SEHNR; CDR2 reads FQNEAQ (reference sequence). The CDR3, as DNA: TGTGCCAGTAGGCCCCTGGGGGCGGGTGAGCAGTTCTTC. Encoded protein: CASRPLGAGEQFF.

The chain joins TRBV19 to TRBJ2-5; TRBD2 aligns across 10 bases. The CDR3 length is 15 residues. CDR1 is LNHDA, CDR2 SQIVND, per germline (reference sequence). With 11 bases clipped from V and 0 bases from J, the junction kept 9 bases outside the gene matches. CDR3 coding DNA: TGTGCCTCTAGCGGGGGCCGTCATTACCAAGAGACCCAGTACTTC. Amino acids: CASSGGRHYQETQYF.

This chain joins TRBV28 and TRBJ2-1; the D gene is possibly TRBD2 (7 bases). Germline V lookup: CDR1 MDHEN, CDR2 SYDVKM. The CDR3 totals 15 residues. V lost 2 bases, J lost 6 bases, and 14 bases lay in between. The chain's CDR3 is CASSLRGALSNEQFF. The CDR3 bases are TGTGCCAGCAGTTTACGGGGGGCCCTCTCCAATGAGCAGTTCTTC. Full variable domain (remainder filled in from reference TRBV28 and TRBJ2-1): DVKVTQSSRYLVKRTGEKVFLECVQDMDHENMFWYRQDPGLGLRLIYFSYDVKMKEKGDIPEGYSVSREKKERFSLILESASTNQTSMYLCASSLRGALSNEQFFGPGTRLTVL.

The chain is built from TRBV5-4 and TRBJ1-2; no clear D. Germline lookup yields CDR1 SGHNT and CDR2 YYREEE (reference sequence). There are 13 residues in the CDR3. Between the trimmed V and J ends, which lost 4 bases and 2 bases, there was a span of 9 bases. The CDR3 DNA is TGTGCCAGCAGCCAGGCAGGAAACTATGGCTACACCTTC. Translated: CASSQAGNYGYTF.

This clone was found a few times. The chain links TRBV9 to TRBJ1-5; D unresolved. This CDR3 spans 15 amino acids. Looked up from germline, CDR1 is SGDLS and CDR2 is YYNGEE. V lost 4 bases and J lost 3, with 14 bases in between. CDR3 amino acids: CASSTGMAHNQPQHF. In DNA form, the CDR3 reads TGTGCCAGCAGCACCGGGATGGCCCACAATCAGCCCCAGCATTTT.

The J gene is TRBJ2-7, the V gene TRBV18; tentatively, D is TRBD2 (6 bases). V was clipped by 5 bases and J by 0 bases, with 8 bases between them. This CDR3 is built from 13 residues. Germline V lookup: CDR1 KGHSH, CDR2 LQKENI. CDR3 in amino acids: CASSLAASYEQYF. The CDR3 nucleotides are TGTGCCAGCTCATTAGCGGCCTCCTACGAGCAGTACTTC.